The 3 T cell receptor gamma chains given below trace back to one sample, sequenced in a study of human gamma delta and Vdelta1 T cells. These receptors lack a known antigen. TCRdb ran CATT on the PCR reads. This repertoire shows several thousand gamma-chain clones, roughly 50% found once; its top ten account for more than 2%. The specimen was Vdelta1 gamma-delta T cells from blood grown in culture (DOT cells). Source of these receptors: a human donor in good health.

The chain carries TRGV4 and TRGJP2. Germline CDR1 and CDR2: EGSTGY and YDSYTSSV. The CDR3 loop spans 19 amino acids. The V segment lost 0 bases and the J segment 7 bases; nucleotides outside the gene matches: 20. The CDR3 sequence is CATWDGLVPSQLDDWIKTF. CDR3 in DNA: TGTGCCACCTGGGATGGGCTAGTACCCTCGCAGCTAGATGATTGGATCAAGACGTTT.

This clone was seen just once. This chain uses TRGV9 with TRGJ1 or TRGJ2. In germline, CDR1 is GITISATS, CDR2 ISYDGTV (reference sequence). After removal of 0 bases from V and 6 bases from J, the junction contained 8 bases not matched to a gene. There are 14 residues in the CDR3. As DNA, the CDR3 is TGTGCCTTGTGGGAGGTGCTAACGAGTTATAAGAAACTCTTT. It yields the protein CALWEVLTSYKKLF.

On this clone itself: The sample contains more than one DNA sequence encoding this CDR3. This chain uses TRGV9 with TRGJ1 or TRGJ2. This CDR3 is built from 11 residues. V lost 0 bases to trimming and J lost 10 bases; unmatched junction nucleotides: 3. CDR1 is GITISATS and CDR2 is ISYDGTV in the germline V gene (reference sequence). This CDR3 reads CALWEVRKKLF. The CDR3 nucleotides are TGTGCCTTGTGGGAGGTGCGGAAGAAACTCTTT.